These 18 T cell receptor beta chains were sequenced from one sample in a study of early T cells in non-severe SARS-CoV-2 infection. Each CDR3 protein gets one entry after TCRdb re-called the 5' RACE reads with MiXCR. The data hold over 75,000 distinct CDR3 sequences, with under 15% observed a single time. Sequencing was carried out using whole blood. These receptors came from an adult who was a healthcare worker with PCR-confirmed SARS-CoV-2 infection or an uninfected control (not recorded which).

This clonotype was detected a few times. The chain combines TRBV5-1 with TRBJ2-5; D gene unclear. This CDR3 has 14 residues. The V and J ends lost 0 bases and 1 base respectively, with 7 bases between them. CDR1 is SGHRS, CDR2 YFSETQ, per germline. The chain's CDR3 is CASSLALRQETQYF. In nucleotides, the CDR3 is TGCGCCAGCAGCTTGGCCCTCCGCCAAGAGACCCAGTACTTC.

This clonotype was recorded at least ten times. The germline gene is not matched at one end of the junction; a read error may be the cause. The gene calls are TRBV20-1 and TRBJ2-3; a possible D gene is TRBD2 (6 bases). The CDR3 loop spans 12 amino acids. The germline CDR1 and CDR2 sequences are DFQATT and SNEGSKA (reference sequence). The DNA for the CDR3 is TGCAGTCCTAGGAGGGGAACAGATACGCAGTATTTT. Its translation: CSPRRGTDTQYF.

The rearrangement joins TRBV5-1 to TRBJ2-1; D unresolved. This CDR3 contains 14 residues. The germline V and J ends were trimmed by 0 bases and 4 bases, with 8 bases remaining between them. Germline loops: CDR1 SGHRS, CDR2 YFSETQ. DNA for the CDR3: TGCGCCAGCAGCTTGGCCGTCGGTTACAATGAGCAGTTCTTC. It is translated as CASSLAVGYNEQFF.

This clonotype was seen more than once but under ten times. CDR3 amino acids: CASSLGDGSYEQYF. CDR3 nucleotides: TGCGCCAGCAGCTTGGGGGACGGCTCCTACGAGCAGTACTTC. V is TRBV5-1 and J is TRBJ2-7; D may be TRBD1 or TRBD2 (5 bases each). Trimming stripped 0 bases from V and 0 bases from J, with 7 bases between. Germline loops: CDR1 SGHRS, CDR2 YFSETQ. The CDR3 covers 14 residues.

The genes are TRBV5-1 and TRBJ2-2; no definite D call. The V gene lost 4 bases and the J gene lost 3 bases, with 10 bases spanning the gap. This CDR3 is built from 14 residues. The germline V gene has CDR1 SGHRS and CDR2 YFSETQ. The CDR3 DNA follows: TGCGCCAGCAGCGTGTCCATGTACACCGGGGAGCTGTTTTTT. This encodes CASSVSMYTGELFF.

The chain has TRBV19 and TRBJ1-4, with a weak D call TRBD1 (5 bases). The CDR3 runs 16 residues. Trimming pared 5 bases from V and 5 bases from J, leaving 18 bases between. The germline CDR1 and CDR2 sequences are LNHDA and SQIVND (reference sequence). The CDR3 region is CASSQGLGGLNEKLFF. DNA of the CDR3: TGTGCCAGTAGTCAAGGGCTCGGGGGACTAAATGAAAAACTGTTTTTT.

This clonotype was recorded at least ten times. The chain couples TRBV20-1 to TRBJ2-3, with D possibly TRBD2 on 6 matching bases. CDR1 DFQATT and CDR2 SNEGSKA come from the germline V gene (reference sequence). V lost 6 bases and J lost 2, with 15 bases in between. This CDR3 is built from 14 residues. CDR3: CSAPRETYTDTQYF. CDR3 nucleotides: TGCAGTGCCCCACGGGAGACCTACACAGATACGCAGTATTTT.

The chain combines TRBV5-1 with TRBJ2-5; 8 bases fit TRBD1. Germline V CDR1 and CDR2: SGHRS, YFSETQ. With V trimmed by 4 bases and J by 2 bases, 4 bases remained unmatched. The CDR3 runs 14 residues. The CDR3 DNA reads TGCGCCAGCAGCAAAGGACAGGGTCAAGAGACCCAGTACTTC. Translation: CASSKGQGQETQYF. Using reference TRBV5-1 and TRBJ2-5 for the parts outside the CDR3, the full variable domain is KAGVTQTPRYLIKTRGQQVTLSCSPISGHRSVSWYQQTPGQGLQFLFEYFSETQRNKGNFPGRFSGRQFSNSRSEMNVSTLELGDSALYLCASSKGQGQETQYFGPGTRLLVL.

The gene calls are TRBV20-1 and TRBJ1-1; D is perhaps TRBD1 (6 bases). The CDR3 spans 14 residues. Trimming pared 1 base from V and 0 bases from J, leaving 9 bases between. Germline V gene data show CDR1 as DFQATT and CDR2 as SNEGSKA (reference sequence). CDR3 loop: CSARVRGLNTEAFF. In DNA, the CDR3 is TGCAGTGCTAGAGTCCGGGGGCTGAACACTGAAGCTTTCTTT.

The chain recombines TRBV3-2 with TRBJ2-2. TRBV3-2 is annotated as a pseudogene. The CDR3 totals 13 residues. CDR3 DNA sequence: TGTGCCAGCAGCCAAGCTGAGACCGGGGAGCTGTTTTTT. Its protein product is CASSQAETGELFF.

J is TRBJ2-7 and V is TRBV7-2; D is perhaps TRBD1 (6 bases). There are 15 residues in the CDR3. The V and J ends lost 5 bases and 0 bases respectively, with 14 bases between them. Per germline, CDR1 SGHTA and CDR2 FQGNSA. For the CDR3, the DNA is TGTGCCAGCAGCCCCAACAGGGCCCTCTCCTACGAGCAGTACTTC. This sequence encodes CASSPNRALSYEQYF.

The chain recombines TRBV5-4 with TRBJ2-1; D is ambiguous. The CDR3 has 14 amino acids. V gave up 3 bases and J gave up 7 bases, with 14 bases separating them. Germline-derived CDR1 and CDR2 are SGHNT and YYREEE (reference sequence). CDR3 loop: CASSSDGAWNEQFF. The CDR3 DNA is TGTGCCAGCAGCTCAGACGGAGCGTGGAATGAGCAGTTCTTC.

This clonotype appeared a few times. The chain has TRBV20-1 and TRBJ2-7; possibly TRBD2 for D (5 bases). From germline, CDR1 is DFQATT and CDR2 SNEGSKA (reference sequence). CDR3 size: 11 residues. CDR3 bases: TGCATGAGCGGAACCCCCTACGAGCAGTACTTC. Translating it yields CMSGTPYEQYF.

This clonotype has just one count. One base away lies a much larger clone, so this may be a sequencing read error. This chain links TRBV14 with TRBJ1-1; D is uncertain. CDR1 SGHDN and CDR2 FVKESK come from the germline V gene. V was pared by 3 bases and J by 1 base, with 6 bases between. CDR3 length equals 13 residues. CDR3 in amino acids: CASSQNRNTEAFF. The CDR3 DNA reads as TGTGCCAGCAGCCAGAACAGGAACACTGAAGCTTTCTTT.

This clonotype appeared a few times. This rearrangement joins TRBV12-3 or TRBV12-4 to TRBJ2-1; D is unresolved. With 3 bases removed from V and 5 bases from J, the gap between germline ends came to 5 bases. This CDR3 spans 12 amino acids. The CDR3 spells CASSLNHNEQFF. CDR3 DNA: TGTGCCAGCAGTTTGAACCACAATGAGCAGTTCTTC.

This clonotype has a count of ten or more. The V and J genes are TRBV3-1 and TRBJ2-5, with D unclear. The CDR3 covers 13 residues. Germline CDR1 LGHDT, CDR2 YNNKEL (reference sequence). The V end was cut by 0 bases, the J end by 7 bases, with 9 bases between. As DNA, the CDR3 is TGTGCCAGCAGCCAAGAGGGTTTAGGGACCCAGTACTTC. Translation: CASSQEGLGTQYF.

CDR3 bases: TGTGCCAGCAGCCGTCTACCGGGACAGGGGAGAAATGGCTACACCTTC. It translates to CASSRLPGQGRNGYTF. The chain combines TRBV11-2 with TRBJ1-2, with 10 bases lining up with TRBD1. The CDR3 sequence is 16 residues long. The junction had 12 bases not matched to a gene; V was cut back by 5 bases and J by 6 bases. The V gene's germline CDR1 is SGHAT and CDR2 FQNNGV.

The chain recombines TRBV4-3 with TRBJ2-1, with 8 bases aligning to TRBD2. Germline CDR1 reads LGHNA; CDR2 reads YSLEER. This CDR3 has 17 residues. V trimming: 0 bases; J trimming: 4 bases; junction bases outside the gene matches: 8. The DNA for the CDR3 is TGCGCCAGCAGCCAAGATGACCCTAGCGGGTCTTACAATGAGCAGTTCTTC. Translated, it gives CASSQDDPSGSYNEQFF.